Detailed here is one TCR beta chain. There are 13 residues in the CDR3. Germline lookup yields CDR1 LNHDA and CDR2 SQIVND (reference sequence). V lost 2 bases and J 3 bases, leaving 8 bases between the germline ends. Original processing notes: Estimation of nucleated cell counts relied on the amplification of reference gene primers. Produced via immunoSEQ multiplex PCR; TCRdb's table is partial and in-frame only. V, J and clone size are those of that table, while D and trimming were read from the DNA. The data contain around 200,000 clones, roughly four fifths of them seen just once; the ten biggest clones take up approximately 4.7%. This sample was taken from a study of blood T cell repertoires in COVID-19. Study context: The cDNA or gDNA used as material had been derived from T cells, B-cell-depleted T cells, or PBMCs.

Sequencing was performed on peripheral blood. The chain links TRBV19 to TRBJ2-7, with D unclear. This clonotype was obtained from a man aged 50-60 years with active or convalescent COVID-19. The CDR3 region has the DNA TGTGCCAGTAGTATATACGCAGGCTACGAGCAGTACTTC. Amino acid sequence: CASSIYAGYEQYF.